Listed below are T cell receptor beta chains from one sample, sequenced in a study of Graves' ophthalmopathy and Graves' hyperthyroidism. TCRdb reprocessed the multiplex PCR reads via MiXCR and lists one record per CDR3 protein. The top ten clones hold around 3.3% of a sample with 650,000 to 800,000 distinct CDR3 sequences, under 50% of them seen once. The sample comprised peripheral blood. The receptors derive from an adult man with Graves' ophthalmopathy. Each CDR3 is given with its conserved first and last residue. A D gene is named only where the DNA matches it firmly. Only part of the rows carry a size: once, few, many, or a class if the clone is expanded.

>TRBD2|TRBV2|18|many|TRBJ2-6
TGTGCCAGCGGTGCCAGACTAGCGGGAAACTCTGGGGCCAACGTCCTGACTTTC
CASGARLAGNSGANVLTF
>.|TRBV6-5|15|.|TRBJ2-2
TGTGCCAGCAGTTACCACAGTCCGAACACCGGGGAGCTGTTTTTT
CASSYHSPNTGELFF
>.|TRBV6-4|17|many|TRBJ2-6
TGTGCCAGCAGTGACTCTGACAGCCGCTCTGGGGCCAACGTCCTGACTTTC
CASSDSDSRSGANVLTF
>TRBD1|TRBV24-1|14|many|TRBJ1-2
TGTGCCACCAGTGATTCGGGACAGATCTATGGCTACACCTTC
CATSDSGQIYGYTF
>.|TRBV11-2|14|few|TRBJ2-2
TGTGCCAGCAGGAACCTTAGGAACACCGGGGAGCTGTTTTTT
CASRNLRNTGELFF
>.|TRBV7-2|14|.|TRBJ1-1
TGTGCCAGCAGCCGGGGGGAACTGAACACTGAAGCTTTCTTT
CASSRGELNTEAFF
>TRBD1|TRBV10-3|14|many|TRBJ1-1
TGTGCCAGCAGTCGACAGGGAGGTGGCACTGAAGCTTTCTTT
CASSRQGGGTEAFF
>.|TRBV20-1|17|.|TRBJ2-5
TGCAGTGCTAGAGATGGCGGGCTTCTGGGGTTGATGGAGACCCAGTACTTC
CSARDGGLLGLMETQYF
>TRBD1|TRBV24-1|17|.|TRBJ1-3
TGTGCCACCAGTGCCCCCACCGGGACAGATTATGGCTACACCATATATTTT
CATSAPTGTDYGYTIYF
>.|TRBV6-5|12|many|TRBJ2-7
TGTGCCAGCAGCCCACAGGACTACGAGCAGTACTTC
CASSPQDYEQYF
>.|TRBV10-3|12|many|TRBJ2-5
TGTGCCATCAGTGACTCGACGGGGACCCAGTACTTC
CAISDSTGTQYF
>TRBD1|TRBV25-1|17|.|TRBJ1-2
TGTGCCAGCAGTGAATCGTCGACAGGGACAGCTGGCTATGGCTACACCTTC
CASSESSTGTAGYGYTF
>.|TRBV6-9|12|.|TRBJ1-1
TGTACCAGCAGCCTCAATTGTACTGAAGATTTCTTT
CTSSLNCTEDFF
>.|TRBV10-3|12|many|TRBJ2-7
TGTGCCATCGCTCGAAGCTCCTACGAGCAGTACTTC
CAIARSSYEQYF
>.|TRBV5-1|12|many|TRBJ1-2
TGCGCCAGCAGCGCTGGGACCTATGGCTACACCTTC
CASSAGTYGYTF
>TRBD1|TRBV10-3|14|once|TRBJ1-1
TGTGCCATCAGGGGGGACAGTAGGGACACTGAAGCTTTCTTT
CAIRGDSRDTEAFF
>.|TRBV10-3|15|.|TRBJ1-5
TGTGCCAGCAGGGCCTTCGGTCGTGGCAATCAGCCCCAGCATTTT
CASRAFGRGNQPQHF
>.|TRBV12-5|12|many|TRBJ1-1
TGTGCTAGTGGCCTTGGACGGGCGTGGCATTTATTT
CASGLGRAWHLF
>TRBD1|TRBV30|13|.|TRBJ1-2
TGTGCCTGGATCCGGACAGGGAACTATGGCTACACCTTC
CAWIRTGNYGYTF
>.|TRBV10-3|19|.|TRBJ1-4
TGTGCCATCAGTGGCCTATTAACGGGCGGGGAATCAGCTAATGAAAAACTGTTTTTT
CAISGLLTGGESANEKLFF
>.|TRBV5-1|14|.|TRBJ2-5
TGCGCCAGCAGCTTAGAGGACAGAGGGGGGACCCAGTACTTC
CASSLEDRGGTQYF
>TRBD1|TRBV7-9|16|many|TRBJ2-5
TGTGCCAGCAGCTTTGAGGGACAGGGTCATCAAGAGACCCAGTACTTC
CASSFEGQGHQETQYF
>TRBD1|TRBV30|12|.|TRBJ2-5
TGTGCCTGGACAGGGGGCTTGGAGACCCAGTACTTC
CAWTGGLETQYF
>.|TRBV6-5|12|many|TRBJ2-7
TGTGCCAGCAGTTCCCCCCCCGGCGAGCAGTACTTC
CASSSPPGEQYF
>.|TRBV12-3/TRBV12-4|14|.|TRBJ1-5
TGTGCCAGCTCACCACCGGGGCTGGGTCAGCCCCAGCATTTT
CASSPPGLGQPQHF
>.|TRBV2|15|.|TRBJ1-4
TGTGCCAGCAGTGATGTGGGTGGAACTAATGAAAAACTGTTTTTT
CASSDVGGTNEKLFF